This T cell receptor beta chain was identified during a study of cytomegalovirus exposure and HLA in healthy donors. Study-wide findings and caveats: High specificity and sensitivity for cytomegalovirus status were reported for the classifier. A list of 150 or so TCR beta chains associated with cytomegalovirus was given.

Nominally healthy donors provided the samples, though records likely missed some immune exposures. With respect to this clone: The antigen is unknown.

This PCR relied on a set of 60 Vbeta primers and 13 Jbeta primers. Generated by immunoSEQ multiplex PCR, the TCRdb table keeps only in-frame clones and is missing some. The sample has about 190,000 clones, over 75% seen once; the top ten hold roughly 6%. V lost 4 bases and J 8 bases, leaving 15 bases between the germline ends. The germline V gene has CDR1 SGHRS and CDR2 YFSETQ. The CDR3 covers 13 residues. The chain couples TRBV5-1 to TRBJ1-2; D might be TRBD1 (6 bases). The sequence came from a man in his forties or fifties in good health and CMV-seropositive. Material: PBMCs. The CDR3 reads CASSPDSPEGYTF. In DNA form, the CDR3 reads TGCGCCAGCAGCCCGGACAGCCCCGAGGGCTACACCTTC.